These 22 T cell receptor beta chains were all obtained from the same sample, sequenced in a study of T cell repertoires in cytomegalovirus infection. TCRdb recomputed calls from the reads with MiXCR, one row per CDR3 protein. The table records 450,000 to 600,000 distinct CDR3 sequences, about 10% of them present only once. Sequenced: PBMCs. The receptors shown here come from a human donor in good health (CMV status not recorded). Some clones in this sample may be carry-over from other donors' samples.

The rearrangement joins TRBV19 to TRBJ1-2; 8 nucleotides match TRBD1. The trim removed 10 bases at V and 3 bases at J, leaving 7 bases unmatched. Germline CDR1 LNHDA, CDR2 SQIVND (reference sequence). The CDR3 loop spans 13 amino acids. The CDR3 nucleotides are TGTGCCACCAAAGACAGGGGAGACTATGGCTACACCTTC. Its protein product is CATKDRGDYGYTF.

The rearrangement links TRBV27 to TRBJ2-5; TRBD2 might be the D (7 bases). Trimming removed 0 bases from V and 5 bases from J, with 16 bases in between. The CDR3 has 16 residues. CDR1 and CDR2 from the germline V gene are MNHEY and SMNVEV (reference sequence). The DNA of the CDR3 is TGTGCCAGCAGTTTATCGAGGGGGGGCGCATGGGAGACCCAGTACTTC. Translated, it gives CASSLSRGGAWETQYF.

This clonotype was seen only a few times. The rearrangement joins TRBV13 to TRBJ2-5; weak D call: TRBD1 (6 bases). CDR1 and CDR2 from the germline V gene are PRHDT and FYEKMQ (reference sequence). V was shortened by 2 bases and J by 5 bases, with 15 bases between the two germline ends. The CDR3 consists of 15 residues. Here the CDR3 reads CASSLMQGPRETQYF. CDR3 sequence (DNA): TGTGCCAGCAGCTTAATGCAGGGGCCGAGGGAGACCCAGTACTTC.

This clonotype was detected only a few times. This rearrangement joins TRBV20-1 to TRBJ2-7; the match to TRBD1 covers 7 bases. The CDR3 sequence is 14 residues long. V lost 6 bases, J lost 2 bases, and 10 bases stayed unmatched. The V gene's germline CDR1 is DFQATT and CDR2 SNEGSKA (reference sequence). The CDR3 loop reads CSARPDRDPYEQYF. The CDR3 region has the DNA TGCAGTGCCAGGCCTGACAGGGATCCCTACGAGCAGTACTTC.

The V gene is TRBV20-1, the J gene TRBJ2-3; D is unresolved. V lost 4 bases to trimming and J lost 1 base, with 9 bases between them. Germline assignment: CDR1 DFQATT and CDR2 SNEGSKA (reference sequence). The CDR3 covers 13 residues. The DNA of the CDR3 is TGCAGTGCTACCCTTGGGGGCACAGATACGCAGTATTTT. It specifies CSATLGGTDTQYF.

V and J are TRBV20-1 and TRBJ1-5; TRBD1 agrees at 8 bases. J lost 7 bases, V lost 6 bases, and 5 bases had no gene match. This CDR3 has 12 amino acids. Germline V gives CDR1 DFQATT, CDR2 SNEGSKA (reference sequence). The CDR3 sequence is CSANRGYQPQHF. The CDR3 coding sequence is TGCAGTGCCAACAGGGGGTACCAGCCCCAGCATTTT.

This clonotype was found a few times. CDR3 DNA sequence: TGTGCCAGCAGACCCGGACAGGGGGCGCGAAATGAGCAGTTCTTC. Protein: CASRPGQGARNEQFF. The gene calls are TRBV5-4 and TRBJ2-1; 11 bases agree with TRBD1. Germline assignment: CDR1 SGHNT and CDR2 YYREEE (reference sequence). The CDR3 extends over 15 amino acids. Trimming cost V 5 bases and J 7 bases; bases outside gene matches: 8.

This clonotype was seen a single time. This chain uses TRBV28 with TRBJ2-4, with TRBD2 identical over 10 bases. Germline values: CDR1 MDHEN, CDR2 SYDVKM. The CDR3 contains 17 residues. V shed 3 bases, J shed 0 bases, and the junction held 5 bases outside the gene matches. The DNA of the CDR3 is TGTGCCAGCAGTTTGATGACTAGCGGGTTAGCCAAAAACATTCAGTACTTC. Translated, it gives CASSLMTSGLAKNIQYF.

This clonotype was observed many times. The chain uses TRBV7-6 and TRBJ2-1; D gene unclear. The CDR3 is made up of 15 amino acids. CDR1 is SGHVS, CDR2 FNYEAQ, per germline. V lost 1 base to trimming and J lost 2 bases, with 9 bases between them. The CDR3 sequence is CASSLDRAAYNEQFF. The CDR3 bases are TGTGCCAGCAGCTTAGACCGGGCAGCCTACAATGAGCAGTTCTTC.

This clonotype was seen only a few times. The genes are TRBV5-4 and TRBJ1-1, with D hard to call. Per the germline V gene, CDR1 is SGHNT and CDR2 is YYREEE (reference sequence). V was pared by 3 bases and J by 3 bases, with 24 bases between. The CDR3 runs to 18 residues. The CDR3 spells CASSSRRPIAVRDTEAFF. In DNA, the CDR3 is TGTGCCAGCAGCTCGCGGCGCCCGATCGCTGTGCGGGACACTGAAGCTTTCTTT.

This clonotype was detected many times. This chain connects TRBV7-2 to TRBJ1-1; maybe TRBD1 (5 bases). Trimming removed 5 bases at V and 6 bases at J, with 13 bases between. CDR1 and CDR2 from the germline V gene are SGHTA and FQGNSA. CDR3 length equals 13 residues. For the CDR3, the DNA is TGTGCCAGCAGCCTAGTGGGGGGAGCTGAAGCTTTCTTT. It codes for CASSLVGGAEAFF.

This clonotype was detected ten times or more. CDR3 sequence reads: CATSRLAGAGDTQYF. CDR3 in DNA: TGTGCCACCTCGAGACTAGCGGGGGCGGGGGATACGCAGTATTTT. The genes are TRBV2 and TRBJ2-3, with 12 bases fitting TRBD2. The V gene end was trimmed by 10 bases and the J gene end by 6 bases; junction bases not matched to a gene: 11. Germline lookup yields CDR1 SNHLY and CDR2 FYNNEI. There are 15 residues in the CDR3.

Turning to this clonotype: This may be a read error, as it is one base from a much larger clone. This sequence joins TRBV6-2 or TRBV6-3 and TRBJ1-6; D not resolved. CDR3 length equals 12 residues. Germline V gene lookup returns CDR1 MNHEY and CDR2 SVGEGT. This chain's CDR3 is CAGSYEDTTLHF. In nucleotides, the CDR3 is TGTGCCGGCAGTTACGAGGATACCACCCTCCACTTT.

In its sample, this clonotype is medium-sized (0.01 to 0.1%). The gene calls are TRBV7-2 and TRBJ2-2; weak D call: TRBD1 (6 bases). CDR1 SGHTA and CDR2 FQGNSA come from the germline V gene. The V gene lost 2 bases and the J gene lost 4 bases, with 14 bases spanning the gap. The CDR3 contains 16 residues. DNA for the CDR3: TGTGCCAGCAGCTTAAGAGGGGGTGTTTTCACCGGGGAGCTGTTTTTT. Translation gives CASSLRGGVFTGELFF.

This clonotype has ten or more counts. The rearrangement joins TRBV2 to TRBJ2-7; TRBD1 might be the D (6 bases). The CDR3 length is 13 residues. The V end was cut by 7 bases, the J end by 2 bases, with 12 bases between. Germline V gene sequence: CDR1 SNHLY, CDR2 FYNNEI. The CDR3 loop is CASNPGATYEQYF. For the CDR3, the DNA is TGTGCCAGCAACCCAGGGGCAACCTACGAGCAGTACTTC. The full variable domain, in which reference TRBV2 and TRBJ2-7 provide the parts outside the CDR3, is EPEVTQTPSHQVTQMGQEVILRCVPISNHLYFYWYRQILGQKVEFLVSFYNNEISEKSEIFDDQFSVERPDGSNFTLKIRSTKLEDSAMYFCASNPGATYEQYFGPGTRLTVT.

Many counts were recorded for this clonotype. The CDR3 spells CASSQGLALHF. CDR3 DNA sequence: TGTGCCAGCAGCCAGGGGCTGGCCCTCCACTTT. The chain employs TRBV4-2 and TRBJ1-6; D perhaps matches TRBD1 (5 bases). CDR1 and CDR2 (germline): LGHNA, YNFKEQ. Trimming shortened V by 3 bases and J by 14 bases, and 8 bases separated the two germline ends. The CDR3 runs 11 residues.

The V and J genes are TRBV20-1 and TRBJ1-5; D may be TRBD1 (5 bases). The V and J ends lost 3 bases and 9 bases respectively, with 15 bases between them. This CDR3 region has 13 residues. Germline V gene lookup returns CDR1 DFQATT and CDR2 SNEGSKA (reference sequence). CDR3 coding DNA: TGCAGTGCTAGGGGGGGGAAGCCTGGGCCCCAGCATTTT. It is translated as CSARGGKPGPQHF.

This clonotype was seen repeatedly, ten times or more. The genes are TRBV5-1 and TRBJ2-1; 11 bases agree with TRBD2. V dropped 4 bases and J dropped 7; count of bases not matched to a gene: 7. Per the germline V gene, CDR1 is SGHRS and CDR2 is YFSETQ. The CDR3 is made up of 15 amino acids. The CDR3 spells CASSITSGRRNEQFF. In DNA, the CDR3 is TGCGCCAGCAGCATTACTAGCGGGAGAAGGAATGAGCAGTTCTTC.

This clonotype was recorded a few times. V usage is TRBV5-1 and J usage is TRBJ2-1; the match to TRBD2 covers 8 bases. This CDR3 region has 17 residues. V was clipped by 1 base and J by 0 bases; unmatched bases: 6. Germline CDR1 and CDR2: SGHRS and YFSETQ. CDR3 sequence: CASSLKIAGNSYNEQFF. The CDR3, as DNA: TGCGCCAGCAGCTTGAAAATAGCGGGGAACTCCTACAATGAGCAGTTCTTC.

This clonotype was detected ten times or more. The V call is TRBV7-6, the J call TRBJ1-6; D is uncertain. V was clipped by 5 bases and J by 5 bases, with 19 bases between them. Germline V gene sequence: CDR1 SGHVS, CDR2 FNYEAQ. This CDR3 comprises 17 residues. The CDR3 is CASSRLSGLEDNSPLHF. CDR3 DNA: TGTGCCAGCAGCCGACTCTCTGGGCTGGAAGATAATTCACCCCTCCACTTT.

This clonotype was recorded a few times. The J gene is TRBJ2-1, the V gene TRBV29-1; D is ambiguous. The CDR3 runs to 14 residues. In germline, CDR1 is SQVTM, CDR2 ANQGSEA. The germline V and J ends were trimmed by 7 bases and 1 base, with 14 bases remaining between them. Here the CDR3 DNA reads TGCAGCGATCTCATGTTAGGATCCTACAATGAGCAGTTCTTC. As protein: CSDLMLGSYNEQFF.

This clonotype came up many times. The chain links TRBV12-3 or TRBV12-4 to TRBJ1-1, with a possible D match to TRBD1 (6 bases). The ends were cut back, 10 bases at V and 5 bases at J, with 17 bases in the middle. The length of the CDR3 is 13 residues. CDR3 DNA: TGTGCCACGACGGGGGGCGTAGAAACTGAAGCTTTCTTT. Its translation: CATTGGVETEAFF.